This paragraph covers one T cell receptor (beta chain) sequence. The target antigen is unknown. These data come from a study of cytomegalovirus exposure and HLA in healthy donors. Points from the study as a whole: Most observed TCR sequences were rare, whereas some public TCRs were detected in many donors. In vitro testing confirmed three CMV-associated chains as specific for CMV antigens.

In the PCR, 60 Vbeta and 13 Jbeta primers were used. Data came from immunoSEQ multiplex PCR; TCRdb stores just in-frame clones and leaves some out. Seen here are around 120,000 clones, roughly 80% observed once, and the top ten hold 0.95% to 1.5%. Deletions cut 4 bases from V and 0 bases from J, with 6 bases between. Per the germline V gene, CDR1 is SGHAT and CDR2 is FQNNGV. The CDR3 loop spans 13 amino acids. Nominal health characterized the donors when sampled, though unrecorded immune exposures were likely. V is TRBV11-2 and J is TRBJ1-2, with a weak D call TRBD1 (5 bases). This receptor was obtained from a boy aged 10-17 years in good health and CMV-seronegative. Sequencing was done on a sample of PBMCs. In DNA form, the CDR3 reads TGTGCCAGCAGCTCGACAGCTAACTATGGCTACACCTTC. Protein: CASSSTANYGYTF.